This entry lists 13 T cell receptor beta chains sequenced from one sample in a study of T cell repertoires in cytomegalovirus infection. TCRdb recomputed calls from the reads with MiXCR, one row per CDR3 protein. The table has about 150,000 distinct CDR3 sequences, around 20% seen once. The specimen sequenced was PBMCs. Source of these receptors: a human donor in good health (CMV status not recorded). Some clones in this sample may be carry-over from other donors' samples.

J is TRBJ1-2 and V is TRBV20-1; 7 bases line up with TRBD1. Germline CDR1 and CDR2: DFQATT and SNEGSKA (reference sequence). Germline trimming cut 2 bases from V and 6 bases from J; bases unmatched to any gene: 9. CDR3 size: 14 residues. The DNA for the CDR3 is TGCAGTGCTAGAAACAGGGGAAGGGCGGATGGCTACACCTTC. Amino acids: CSARNRGRADGYTF.

The table lists this clonotype with many counts. The rearrangement links TRBV7-2 to TRBJ1-4; maybe TRBD1 (5 bases). This CDR3 spans 15 amino acids. Germline V gene sequence: CDR1 SGHTA, CDR2 FQGNSA. The V end lost 1 base, the J end lost 6 bases, and 12 bases lay between the germline ends. The CDR3 bases are TGTGCCAGCAGCTTAGAAAGGGGTTCGTATGAAAAACTGTTTTTT. It specifies CASSLERGSYEKLFF.

The CDR3 sequence is CSARELGYTEAFF. DNA of the CDR3: TGCAGTGCTAGAGAATTGGGGTACACTGAAGCTTTCTTT. This sequence joins TRBV20-1 and TRBJ1-1; no clear D. The germline V gene has CDR1 DFQATT and CDR2 SNEGSKA (reference sequence). V lost 0 bases to trimming and J lost 3 bases, with 8 bases between them. This CDR3 is 13 amino acids long.

This clonotype showed up just once. Possible read error: a much larger clone is one base away. The CDR3 DNA reads TGTGCCAGCAGAAGGACGGACGAGAACACCGGGGAGCTGTTTTTT. It yields the protein CASRRTDENTGELFF. V usage is TRBV7-2 and J usage is TRBJ2-2; D uncertain. This CDR3 is built from 15 residues. Germline loops: CDR1 SGHTA, CDR2 FQGNSA. Trimming shortened V by 6 bases and J by 1 base, and 12 bases separated the two germline ends.

This clonotype occurred a few times. The V and J genes are TRBV5-5 and TRBJ2-1; 7 nucleotides match TRBD2. Trimming at V came to 4 bases and at J to 7 bases, leaving 14 bases not matched to a gene. This CDR3 is built from 16 residues. The germline V gene encodes CDR1 SGHKS and CDR2 YYEKEE (reference sequence). The CDR3 region has the DNA TGTGCCAGCAGCGCTCTCGCGGGAGTGTTTGCGAATGAGCAGTTCTTC. Protein sequence: CASSALAGVFANEQFF. Full variable domain (missing parts from reference TRBV5-5 and TRBJ2-1): DAGVTQSPTHLIKTRGQQVTLRCSPISGHKSVSWYQQVLGQGPQFIFQYYEKEERGRGNFPDRFSARQFPNYSSELNVNALLLGDSALYLCASSALAGVFANEQFFGPGTRLTVL.

The chain recombines TRBV5-1 with TRBJ2-3; 9 nucleotides line up with TRBD2. CDR3 length: 14 amino acids. V lost 4 bases and J lost 7; bases outside the gene matches: 7. CDR1 and CDR2 (germline): SGHRS, YFSETQ. CDR3 region: CASSPILAGHTQYF. The CDR3 region has the DNA TGCGCCAGCAGCCCAATCCTAGCGGGGCATACGCAGTATTTT.

This clonotype was seen a handful of times. The chain employs TRBV28 and TRBJ1-6; perhaps TRBD1 as D (6 bases). CDR1 and CDR2 (germline): MDHEN, SYDVKM. Trimming took 6 bases from V and 0 from J, leaving 18 bases between them. The CDR3 totals 18 residues. As DNA, the CDR3 is TGTGCCAGCAGAGGACTACAGGGATCTAGCTCCTATAATTCACCCCTCCACTTT. Translated: CASRGLQGSSSYNSPLHF.

V is TRBV11-3 and J is TRBJ2-1, with no clear D. Germline V gene data show CDR1 as SGHNT and CDR2 as YENEEA. The V end lost 1 base, the J end lost 0 bases, and 4 bases lay between the germline ends. CDR3 length equals 14 residues. CDR3 DNA: TGTGCCAGCAGCTTAGGAAGCTCCTACAATGAGCAGTTCTTC. It specifies CASSLGSSYNEQFF.

Notes on this clonotype: A much larger clone lies one base from this, so it may be a read error. The chain carries TRBV11-2 and TRBJ1-1; D might be TRBD1 (6 bases). Germline assignment: CDR1 SGHAT and CDR2 FQNNGV. Trimming cost V 5 bases and J 1 base, with 8 bases left between them. The CDR3 extends over 13 amino acids. The CDR3 sequence is CASSAGQNTEAFF. The CDR3 DNA follows: TGTGCCAGCAGCGCGGGACAGAACACTGAAGCTTTCTTT. Full variable domain (rest looked up from reference TRBV11-2 and TRBJ1-1): EAGVAQSPRYKIIEKRQSVAFWCNPISGHATLYWYQQILGQGPKLLIQFQNNGVVDDSQLPKDRFSAERLKGVDSTLKIQPAKLEDSAVYLCASSAGQNTEAFFGQGTRLTVV.

This clonotype appeared many times. In DNA, the CDR3 is TGTGCCAGCAGTTCCACAATCAGGGACACTGAAGCTTTCTTT. Translation: CASSSTIRDTEAFF. The V call is TRBV12-3 or TRBV12-4, the J call TRBJ1-1; tentative D call: TRBD1 (5 bases). The CDR3 is 14 amino acids. Between the trimmed V and J ends, which lost 4 bases and 3 bases, there was a span of 12 bases.

The chain joins TRBV11-2 to TRBJ2-5, with unresolved D. CDR1 is SGHAT and CDR2 is FQNNGV in the germline V gene. V lost 3 bases and J 3 bases, leaving 8 bases between the germline ends. This CDR3 comprises 13 residues. CDR3 sequence (DNA): TGTGCCAGCAGCTTTTACAGCAAAGAGACCCAGTACTTC. Translated, it gives CASSFYSKETQYF. Combining the CDR3 with reference TRBV11-2 and TRBJ2-5 gives the whole variable domain EAGVAQSPRYKIIEKRQSVAFWCNPISGHATLYWYQQILGQGPKLLIQFQNNGVVDDSQLPKDRFSAERLKGVDSTLKIQPAKLEDSAVYLCASSFYSKETQYFGPGTRLLVL.

Concerning this clonotype: The junction and the germline gene differ at one end; a read error may be behind it. V and J are TRBV28 and TRBJ1-3; possibly TRBD1 for D (5 bases). CDR3 length: 15 residues. Germline CDR1 and CDR2: MDHEN and SYDVKM. The CDR3 spells CASSLGVQPGYTIYF. In DNA, the CDR3 is TGTGCCAGCAGTTTGGGGGTGCAGCCTGGATACACCATATATTTT.

V usage is TRBV28 and J usage is TRBJ2-3, with D possibly matching TRBD1 (6 bases). The CDR3 is 16 residues long. V was trimmed by 4 bases and J by 2 bases, leaving 16 bases between them. CDR1 and CDR2 (germline): MDHEN, SYDVKM. CDR3 coding DNA: TGTGCCAGCAGTTCATGGGACAAAGTGGTCACAGATACGCAGTATTTT. As protein: CASSSWDKVVTDTQYF.